The 17 T cell receptor beta chains given below trace back to one sample, sequenced in a study of human T cells and chemical hapten exposure. Time point in this sample: patch test 1, 2 weeks after DPC sensitization. Treatment reported: therapeutic diphenylcyclopropenone sensitization with weekly scalp DPC. TCRdb itself ran the RACE reads through MiXCR, one entry per CDR3 protein. The profile shows under 450,000 distinct CDR3 sequences, nearly 5% of them singletons. The sequenced sample was whole blood, obtained in connection with sensitization to the hapten diphenylcyclopropenone (DPC). Receptors were obtained from a woman aged 50 to 60 with alopecia areata. Some clones in this sample may be carry-over from other donors' samples.

This clonotype was recorded many times. The rearrangement links TRBV12-3 or TRBV12-4 to TRBJ2-1; 7 nucleotides align to TRBD2. The CDR3 is 13 amino acids. The trim removed 6 bases at V and 10 bases at J, leaving 9 bases unmatched. The CDR3 nucleotides are TGTGCCAGCAGCTTGGGCTGGGGAGGGGAGCAGTTCTTC. Translating gives CASSLGWGGEQFF.

There are many counts of this clonotype. The rearrangement joins TRBV29-1 to TRBJ2-7; tentatively, D is TRBD1 or TRBD2 (5 bases each). Per germline, CDR1 SQVTM and CDR2 ANQGSEA. The CDR3 runs to 13 residues. Trimming took off 3 bases at V and 2 bases at J, with 11 bases between the two ends. The CDR3 nucleotides are TGCAGCGTTGACGAGGGGACCGCCTACGAGCAGTACTTC. As protein: CSVDEGTAYEQYF.

In its sample, this clonotype was seen many times. V and J are TRBV4-1 and TRBJ1-5; tentatively, D is TRBD1 (5 bases). V shed 0 bases and J shed 6 bases, with 12 bases lying between them. There are 15 residues in the CDR3. Germline CDR1 and CDR2: MGHRA and YSYEKL. This chain's CDR3 is CASSQDEQAVQPQHF. The CDR3, as DNA: TGCGCCAGCAGCCAAGATGAACAGGCTGTTCAGCCCCAGCATTTT.

V usage is TRBV10-3 and J usage is TRBJ1-5, with 8 positions matching TRBD1. This CDR3 has 15 amino acids. The trim removed 6 bases at V and 0 bases at J, leaving 4 bases unmatched. Per the germline V gene, CDR1 is ENHRY and CDR2 is SYGVKD. As DNA, the CDR3 is TGTGCCATCAGCACAGGGGGAGATAGCAATCAGCCCCAGCATTTT. Translating gives CAISTGGDSNQPQHF.

The table lists this clonotype with many counts. This chain uses TRBV6-5 with TRBJ1-2; D unclear. The CDR3 length is 12 residues. Trimming removed 5 bases at V and 2 bases at J, with 6 bases between. Germline lookup yields CDR1 MNHEY and CDR2 SVGAGI. The CDR3 is CASSGRNYGYTF. The CDR3 DNA is TGTGCCAGCAGTGGCAGGAACTATGGCTACACCTTC.

At least ten counts were recorded for this clonotype. V usage is TRBV10-3 and J usage is TRBJ2-1, with 7 bases identical to TRBD1. Germline CDR1 is ENHRY and CDR2 is SYGVKD. V was clipped by 4 bases and J by 15 bases; unmatched bases: 9. CDR3 length: 12 amino acids. The DNA for the CDR3 is TGTGCCATCAGTGGGGGGACAGTTGCTCCGTTCTTC. It translates to CAISGGTVAPFF.

This clonotype was seen a handful of times. CDR3 sequence: CASNAGPISDTQYF. Here the CDR3 DNA reads TGTGCCAGCAATGCTGGTCCAATTTCAGATACGCAGTATTTT. This rearrangement joins TRBV6-6 to TRBJ2-3; D gene uncertain. V shed 7 bases and J shed 4 bases, with 15 bases lying between them. The germline CDR1 and CDR2 sequences are MNHNY and SVGAGI (reference sequence). The CDR3 covers 14 residues.

This clonotype was detected a few times. The chain joins TRBV20-1 to TRBJ1-2, with 8 nucleotides matching TRBD1. There are 15 residues in the CDR3. Germline trimming cut 4 bases from V and 4 bases from J; bases unmatched to any gene: 11. The V gene's germline CDR1 is DFQATT and CDR2 SNEGSKA (reference sequence). The CDR3, as DNA: TGCAGTGCTACCCTGATTTTGGACAGGGTCTATGGCTACACCTTC. It codes for CSATLILDRVYGYTF.

The chain has TRBV5-1 and TRBJ2-7, with 8 bases matching TRBD1. The junction had 6 bases not matched to a gene; V was cut back by 3 bases and J by 7 bases. Germline values: CDR1 SGHRS, CDR2 YFSETQ. The CDR3 is made up of 13 amino acids. The CDR3 nucleotides are TGCGCCAGCAGCTGGGCAGGGGGCAAAGAGCAGTACTTC. Amino acids: CASSWAGGKEQYF.

The chain carries TRBV5-6 and TRBJ2-7; D unclear. The V gene lost 5 bases and the J gene lost 3 bases, with 9 bases spanning the gap. CDR1 SGHDT and CDR2 YYEEEE come from the germline V gene. This CDR3 has 12 amino acids. The CDR3 is CASSRARYEQYF. For the CDR3, the DNA is TGTGCCAGCAGTCGAGCCCGCTACGAGCAGTACTTC.

This clonotype was seen repeatedly, ten times or more. For the CDR3, the DNA is TGCGCCAGCAGCCGCCGGGACAGGACCGAAGCTTTCTTT. This gives the protein CASSRRDRTEAFF. The chain carries TRBV5-1 and TRBJ1-1; TRBD1 matches at 8 bases. V shed 4 bases, J shed 8 bases, and the junction held 7 bases outside the gene matches. CDR3 size: 13 residues. Germline CDR1 reads SGHRS; CDR2 reads YFSETQ.

This clonotype has a count of ten or more. The chain uses TRBV20-1 and TRBJ2-3; 10 bases align to TRBD2. Germline loops: CDR1 DFQATT, CDR2 SNEGSKA (reference sequence). Unmatched junction bases numbered 8, after V lost 1 base and J lost 4 bases. This CDR3 spans 16 amino acids. The DNA of the CDR3 is TGCAGTGCTAGAGGCCCCGCCAGCGGGGGGGCAGATACGCAGTATTTT. This encodes CSARGPASGGADTQYF.

This clonotype was observed many times. V gene TRBV5-4 combines with J gene TRBJ2-1; D remains ambiguous. V was cut by 0 bases and J by 1 base, with 11 bases left in between. The length of the CDR3 is 16 residues. The germline gives CDR1 SGHNT, CDR2 YYREEE (reference sequence). The CDR3 protein is CASSLGSRSSYNEQFF. The DNA of the CDR3 is TGTGCCAGCAGCTTGGGGTCCAGGTCGTCCTACAATGAGCAGTTCTTC.

This clonotype was counted many times. The genes are TRBV20-1 and TRBJ1-2, with 11 bases matching TRBD1. After removal of 6 bases from V and 7 bases from J, the junction contained 4 bases not matched to a gene. Germline V gene data show CDR1 as DFQATT and CDR2 as SNEGSKA (reference sequence). This CDR3 is 12 amino acids long. The CDR3 protein is CSADRGRRGYTF. Here the CDR3 DNA reads TGCAGTGCGGACAGGGGGCGACGTGGCTACACCTTC.

This clonotype has more than one count but fewer than ten. The V and J genes are TRBV13 and TRBJ1-4, with D possibly matching TRBD1 (5 bases). The CDR3 spans 17 residues. CDR1 and CDR2 from the germline V gene are PRHDT and FYEKMQ (reference sequence). V lost 3 bases and J 6 bases, leaving 20 bases between the germline ends. The CDR3: CASSFGGGEYDDEKLFF. The CDR3 DNA sequence: TGTGCCAGCAGCTTTGGTGGAGGGGAGTATGACGATGAAAAACTGTTTTTT.

This clonotype was seen repeatedly, ten times or more. The genes are TRBV6-2 or TRBV6-3 and TRBJ1-5, with D possibly being TRBD1 (5 bases). This CDR3 spans 14 amino acids. Trimming shortened V by 11 bases and J by 0 bases, and 14 bases separated the two germline ends. Germline loops: CDR1 MNHEY, CDR2 SVGEGT. This CDR3 reads CASSGPDSNQPQHF. CDR3 sequence (DNA): TGTGCCTCCTCGGGGCCGGATAGCAATCAGCCCCAGCATTTT.

This clonotype was found a few times. The V gene is TRBV10-3, the J gene TRBJ2-1; tentatively, D is TRBD1 or TRBD2 (5 bases each). V shed 2 bases and J shed 9 bases, with 11 bases lying between them. The germline gives CDR1 ENHRY, CDR2 SYGVKD. CDR3 length equals 13 residues. In DNA form, the CDR3 reads TGTGCCATCAGTGAGACGGGACCAACTGAGCAGTTCTTC. Translation gives CAISETGPTEQFF.